The 14 T cell receptor beta chains listed next were all sequenced from one sample in a study of response to subunit inactivated influenza vaccine. Using its own MiXCR run on the RT-PCR reads, TCRdb lists one record per CDR3 protein. The data contain around 650,000 distinct CDR3 sequences, around 16% of them singletons. The input for sequencing was PBMCs from blood, taken 11 to 12 days after vaccination. The source is a man in his forties or fifties who received an inactivated influenza vaccine.

This clonotype was counted a few times. This sequence joins TRBV14 and TRBJ2-7; D ambiguous. The CDR3 is made up of 13 amino acids. V gave up 2 bases and J gave up 2 bases, with 7 bases separating them. CDR1 is SGHDN and CDR2 is FVKESK in the germline V gene. In DNA form, the CDR3 reads TGTGCCAGCAGCCAATGGGTGACCTACGAGCAGTACTTC. Translating it yields CASSQWVTYEQYF. Full variable domain (remainder filled in from reference TRBV14 and TRBJ2-7): EAGVTQFPSHSVIEKGQTVTLRCDPISGHDNLYWYRRVMGKEIKFLLHFVKESKQDESGMPNNRFLAERTGGTYSTLKVQPAELEDSGVYFCASSQWVTYEQYFGPGTRLTVT.

This clonotype occurred a few times. V and J are TRBV19 and TRBJ2-3, with TRBD2 matching 15 bases. This CDR3 comprises 15 residues. CDR1 and CDR2 from the germline V gene are LNHDA and SQIVND (reference sequence). Trimming cost V 9 bases and J 4 bases; bases outside gene matches: 5. CDR3 coding DNA: TGTGCCAGCCAGGGACTAGCGGGAGGCCCAGATACGCAGTATTTT. Translating it yields CASQGLAGGPDTQYF.

The chain uses TRBV6-5 and TRBJ2-1; D is undetermined. CDR1 is MNHEY and CDR2 is SVGAGI in the germline V gene. V shed 0 bases and J shed 12 bases, with 12 bases lying between them. The CDR3 runs to 13 residues. In nucleotides, the CDR3 is TGTGCCAGCAGTTACTCGGTGCAGGCGCCGCAGTTCTTC. Amino acids: CASSYSVQAPQFF.

This chain links TRBV5-1 with TRBJ2-3; 9 positions match TRBD2. Trimming took 5 bases from V and 2 from J; bases not matched to a gene: 3. The germline V gene encodes CDR1 SGHRS and CDR2 YFSETQ. The length of the CDR3 is 14 residues. DNA of the CDR3: TGCGCCAGCAGGGGACTAGCTACCACAGATACGCAGTATTTT. It specifies CASRGLATTDTQYF.

A few counts support this clonotype. The chain combines TRBV27 with TRBJ1-5; no clear D gene. Looked up from germline, CDR1 is MNHEY and CDR2 is SMNVEV (reference sequence). Trimming took off 6 bases at V and 4 bases at J, with 7 bases between the two ends. The CDR3 sequence is 12 residues long. The CDR3 DNA follows: TGTGCCAGCAGGGGGATTAATCAGCCCCAGCATTTT. Amino acid sequence: CASRGINQPQHF.

The chain joins TRBV19 to TRBJ2-1, with D perhaps TRBD2 (6 bases). Germline V lookup: CDR1 LNHDA, CDR2 SQIVND (reference sequence). Trimming removed 5 bases from V and 4 bases from J, with 12 bases in between. There are 14 residues in the CDR3. CDR3 protein: CASSGSGAYNEQFF. The CDR3 DNA reads TGTGCCAGTAGTGGTAGCGGAGCTTACAATGAGCAGTTCTTC.

This clonotype has a single count. This chain links TRBV7-6 with TRBJ2-5; 8 bases agree with TRBD2. J gave up 4 bases and V 5 bases, and 12 bases lay outside the gene matches. This CDR3 is built from 16 residues. CDR1 is SGHVS and CDR2 is FNYEAQ in the germline V gene. CDR3 DNA sequence: TGTGCCAGCAGCCCGCGAGCGGGGGTATCGGGAGAGACCCAGTACTTC. This sequence encodes CASSPRAGVSGETQYF. The full variable domain, with the rest looked up from reference TRBV7-6 and TRBJ2-5, is GAGVSQSPRYKVTKRGQDVALRCDPISGHVSLYWYRQALGQGPEFLTYFNYEAQQDKSGLPNDRFSAERPEGSISTLTIQRTEQRDSAMYRCASSPRAGVSGETQYFGPGTRLLVL.

This clonotype occurred a few times. This chain joins TRBV7-2 and TRBJ1-4, with no clear D. Trimming stripped 5 bases from V and 8 bases from J, with 15 bases between. The CDR3 consists of 14 residues. Germline V gives CDR1 SGHTA, CDR2 FQGNSA. This CDR3 reads CASSARGLEEKLFF. The DNA for the CDR3 is TGTGCCAGCAGCGCCCGAGGGTTGGAAGAAAAACTGTTTTTT.

This sequence joins TRBV10-3 and TRBJ1-4, with 8 bases matching TRBD1. This CDR3 has 15 amino acids. V was pared by 4 bases and J by 4 bases, with 5 bases of the junction left unmatched. CDR1 ENHRY and CDR2 SYGVKD come from the germline V gene. The CDR3 is CAISGGTGDNEKLFF. The CDR3 nucleotides are TGTGCCATCAGTGGCGGGACAGGAGATAATGAAAAACTGTTTTTT.

This clonotype occurred a few times. This chain links TRBV9 with TRBJ1-1; D is uncertain. Between the trimmed V and J ends, which lost 0 bases and 1 base, there was a span of 4 bases. Germline V gene data show CDR1 as SGDLS and CDR2 as YYNGEE. The CDR3 contains 13 residues. This CDR3 reads CASSVAKNTEAFF. The CDR3 coding sequence is TGTGCCAGCAGCGTAGCTAAGAACACTGAAGCTTTCTTT.

The table lists this clonotype with a few counts. This chain joins TRBV20-1 and TRBJ2-5; perhaps TRBD2 as D (6 bases). Germline V gene lookup returns CDR1 DFQATT and CDR2 SNEGSKA (reference sequence). The CDR3 is 14 amino acids. CDR3 in DNA: TGCAGCCAAACGCGCGGGGCTAGTAGGGAGACCCAGTACTTC. Translation gives CSQTRGASRETQYF.

This clonotype has more than one count but fewer than ten. Sequence at one end of the junction differs from germline and may be a read error. The rearrangement links TRBV20-1 to TRBJ2-4; D is unresolved. The CDR3 sequence is 16 residues long. CDR1 is DFQATT, CDR2 SNEGSKA, per germline (reference sequence). The CDR3 coding sequence is TGCAGTGCTCGAGAGCAGAAGGGCTCCCTTTGGGACATTCAGTACTTC. Translated: CSAREQKGSLWDIQYF.

V usage is TRBV28 and J usage is TRBJ1-1; TRBD1 matches 7 bases. Per germline, CDR1 MDHEN and CDR2 SYDVKM. V gave up 4 bases and J gave up 4 bases; unmatched junction bases: 9. CDR3 length: 15 residues. The CDR3 loop is CASSSLDRVGTEAFF. The CDR3 bases are TGTGCCAGCAGTTCCCTCGACAGGGTGGGCACTGAAGCTTTCTTT.

This clonotype was picked up many times. The rearrangement links TRBV7-2 to TRBJ2-7; D tentatively fits TRBD1 or TRBD2 (5 bases each). Germline V gene sequence: CDR1 SGHTA, CDR2 FQGNSA. V lost 2 bases to trimming and J lost 3 bases, with 11 bases between them. The CDR3 runs to 14 residues. The DNA of the CDR3 is TGTGCCAGCAGCTTATCCGGGACCTTCTACGAGCAGTACTTC. The encoded protein is CASSLSGTFYEQYF.